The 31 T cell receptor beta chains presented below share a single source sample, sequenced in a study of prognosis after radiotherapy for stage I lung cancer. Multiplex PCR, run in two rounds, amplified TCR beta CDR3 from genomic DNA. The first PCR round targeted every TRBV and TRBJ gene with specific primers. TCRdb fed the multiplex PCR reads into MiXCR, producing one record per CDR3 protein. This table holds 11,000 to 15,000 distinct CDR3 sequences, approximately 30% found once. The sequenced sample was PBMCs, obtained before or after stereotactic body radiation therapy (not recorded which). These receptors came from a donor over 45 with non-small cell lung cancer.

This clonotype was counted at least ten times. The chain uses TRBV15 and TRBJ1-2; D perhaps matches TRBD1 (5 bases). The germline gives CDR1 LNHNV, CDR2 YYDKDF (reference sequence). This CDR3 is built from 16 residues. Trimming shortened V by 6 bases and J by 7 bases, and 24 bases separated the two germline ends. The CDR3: CATSKGSGTPAGGYTF. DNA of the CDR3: TGTGCCACCAGTAAAGGGTCCGGGACGCCCGCGGGTGGCTACACCTTC. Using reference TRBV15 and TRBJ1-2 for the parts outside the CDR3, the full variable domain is DAMVIQNPRYQVTQFGKPVTLSCSQTLNHNVMYWYQQKSSQAPKLLFHYYDKDFNNEADTPDNFQSRRPNTSFCFLDIRSPGLGDTAMYLCATSKGSGTPAGGYTFGSGTRLTVV.

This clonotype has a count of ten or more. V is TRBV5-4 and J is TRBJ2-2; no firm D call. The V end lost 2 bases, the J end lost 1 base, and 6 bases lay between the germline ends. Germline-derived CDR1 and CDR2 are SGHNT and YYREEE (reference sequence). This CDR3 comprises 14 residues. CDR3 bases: TGTGCCAGCAGCTTAACGGGGAACACCGGGGAGCTGTTTTTT. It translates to CASSLTGNTGELFF.

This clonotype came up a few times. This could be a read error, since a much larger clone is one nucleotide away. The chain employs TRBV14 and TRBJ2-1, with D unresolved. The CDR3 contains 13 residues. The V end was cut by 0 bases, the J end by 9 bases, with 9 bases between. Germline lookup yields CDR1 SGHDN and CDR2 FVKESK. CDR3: CASSQDIVGEQFF. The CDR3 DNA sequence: TGTGCCAGCAGCCAAGATATCGTCGGTGAGCAGTTCTTC.

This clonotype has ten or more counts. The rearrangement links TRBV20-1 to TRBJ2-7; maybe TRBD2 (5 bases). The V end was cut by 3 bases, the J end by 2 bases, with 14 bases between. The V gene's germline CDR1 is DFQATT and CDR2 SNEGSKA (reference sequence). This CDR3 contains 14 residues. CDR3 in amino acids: CSARHTRAPYEQYF. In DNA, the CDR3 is TGCAGTGCTAGGCACACTAGGGCCCCCTACGAGCAGTACTTC.

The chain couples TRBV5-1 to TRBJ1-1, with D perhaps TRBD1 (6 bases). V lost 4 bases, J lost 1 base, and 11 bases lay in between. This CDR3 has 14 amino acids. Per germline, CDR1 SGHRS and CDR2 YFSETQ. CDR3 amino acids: CASSPDSRNTEAFF. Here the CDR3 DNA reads TGCGCCAGCAGCCCGGACAGCCGGAACACTGAAGCTTTCTTT.

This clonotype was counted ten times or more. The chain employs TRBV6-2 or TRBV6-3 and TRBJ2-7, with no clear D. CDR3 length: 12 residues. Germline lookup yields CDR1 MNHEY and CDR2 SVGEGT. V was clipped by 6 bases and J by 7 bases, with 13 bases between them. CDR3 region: CASRPSMGEQYF. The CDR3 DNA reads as TGTGCCAGCAGACCGTCGATGGGGGAGCAGTACTTC.

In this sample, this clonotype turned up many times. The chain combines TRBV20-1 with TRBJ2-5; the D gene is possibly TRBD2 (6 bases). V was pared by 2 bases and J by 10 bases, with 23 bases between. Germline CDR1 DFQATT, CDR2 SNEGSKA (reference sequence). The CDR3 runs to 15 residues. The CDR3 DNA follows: TGCAGTGCTAGAAATGCCGGGACTCCTTCCGGGATCCAGTACTTC. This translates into CSARNAGTPSGIQYF.

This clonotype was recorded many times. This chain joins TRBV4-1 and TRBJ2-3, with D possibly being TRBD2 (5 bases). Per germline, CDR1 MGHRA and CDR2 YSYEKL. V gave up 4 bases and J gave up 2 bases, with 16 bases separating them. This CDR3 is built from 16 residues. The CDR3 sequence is CASSRVTGLFTDTQYF. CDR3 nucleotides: TGCGCCAGCAGCCGCGTGACCGGACTCTTCACAGATACGCAGTATTTT.

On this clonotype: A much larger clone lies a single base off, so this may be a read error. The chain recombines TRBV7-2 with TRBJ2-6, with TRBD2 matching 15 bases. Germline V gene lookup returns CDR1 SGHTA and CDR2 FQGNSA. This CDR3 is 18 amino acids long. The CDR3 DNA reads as TGTGCCGGCAGCCTGGGACTAGCGGGAGGTGGTGGGGCCAACGTCCTGACTTTC. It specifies CAGSLGLAGGGGANVLTF.

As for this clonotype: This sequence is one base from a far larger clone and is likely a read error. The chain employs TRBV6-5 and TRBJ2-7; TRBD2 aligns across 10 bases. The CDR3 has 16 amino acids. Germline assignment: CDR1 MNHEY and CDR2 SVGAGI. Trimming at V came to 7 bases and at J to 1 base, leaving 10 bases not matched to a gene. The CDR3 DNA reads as TGTGCCAGCACCCGAGATACTAGCGGGGTGTCCTACGAGCAGTACTTC. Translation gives CASTRDTSGVSYEQYF.

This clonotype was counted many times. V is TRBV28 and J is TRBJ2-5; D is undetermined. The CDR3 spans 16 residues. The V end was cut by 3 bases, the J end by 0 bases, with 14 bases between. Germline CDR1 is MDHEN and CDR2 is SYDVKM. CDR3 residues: CASSFVYGKHQETQYF. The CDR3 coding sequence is TGTGCCAGCAGTTTTGTTTATGGCAAACACCAAGAGACCCAGTACTTC.

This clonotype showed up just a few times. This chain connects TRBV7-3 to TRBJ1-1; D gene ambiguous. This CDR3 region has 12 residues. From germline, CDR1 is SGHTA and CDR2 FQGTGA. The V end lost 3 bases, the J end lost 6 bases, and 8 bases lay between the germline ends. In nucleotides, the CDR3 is TGTGCCAGCAGCTTTTTACGAGCTGAAGCTTTCTTT. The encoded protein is CASSFLRAEAFF.

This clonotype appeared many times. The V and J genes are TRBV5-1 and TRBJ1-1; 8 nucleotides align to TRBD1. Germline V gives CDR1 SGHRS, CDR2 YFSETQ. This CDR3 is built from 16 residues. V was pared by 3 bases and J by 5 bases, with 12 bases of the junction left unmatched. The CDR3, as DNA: TGCGCCAGCAGCTCAGGACAGGGATTTTTCGGGACTGAAGCTTTCTTT. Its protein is CASSSGQGFFGTEAFF.

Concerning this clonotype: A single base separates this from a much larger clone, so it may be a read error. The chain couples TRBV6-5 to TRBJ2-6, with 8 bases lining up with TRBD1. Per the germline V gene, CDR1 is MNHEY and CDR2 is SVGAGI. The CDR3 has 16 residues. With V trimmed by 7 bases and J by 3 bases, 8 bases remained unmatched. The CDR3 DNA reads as TGTGCCAGCAATTATGGCAGGGGGCGTGGGGCCAACGTCCTGACTTTC. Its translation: CASNYGRGRGANVLTF.

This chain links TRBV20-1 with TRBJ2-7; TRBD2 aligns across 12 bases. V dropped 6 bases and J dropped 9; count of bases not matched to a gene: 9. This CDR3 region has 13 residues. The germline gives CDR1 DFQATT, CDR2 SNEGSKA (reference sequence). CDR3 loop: CSARPTSGGSQYF. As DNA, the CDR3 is TGCAGTGCGCGACCGACTAGCGGGGGCTCGCAGTACTTC.

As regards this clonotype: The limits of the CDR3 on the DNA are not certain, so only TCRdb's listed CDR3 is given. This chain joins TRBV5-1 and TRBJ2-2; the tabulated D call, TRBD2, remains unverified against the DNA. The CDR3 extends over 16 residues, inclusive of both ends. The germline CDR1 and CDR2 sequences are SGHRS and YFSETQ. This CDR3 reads CASSLVTGLAAGSCFF.

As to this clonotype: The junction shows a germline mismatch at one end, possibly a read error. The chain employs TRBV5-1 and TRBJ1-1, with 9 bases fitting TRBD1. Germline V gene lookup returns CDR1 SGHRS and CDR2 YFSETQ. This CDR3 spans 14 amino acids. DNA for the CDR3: TGTGCCAGCAGCCGGACAGGGGTAGCGACTGAAGCTTTCTTT. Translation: CASSRTGVATEAFF. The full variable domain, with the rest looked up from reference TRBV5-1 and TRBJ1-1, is KAGVTQTPRYLIKTRGQQVTLSCSPISGHRSVSWYQQTPGQGLQFLFEYFSETQRNKGNFPGRFSGRQFSNSRSEMNVSTLELGDSALYLCASSRTGVATEAFFGQGTRLTVV.

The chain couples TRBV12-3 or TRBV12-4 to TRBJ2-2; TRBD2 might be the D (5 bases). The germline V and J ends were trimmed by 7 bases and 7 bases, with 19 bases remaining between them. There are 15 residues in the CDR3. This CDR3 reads CASTATIGRVGELFF. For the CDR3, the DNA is TGTGCCAGCACCGCGACTATCGGGCGCGTCGGGGAGCTGTTTTTT.

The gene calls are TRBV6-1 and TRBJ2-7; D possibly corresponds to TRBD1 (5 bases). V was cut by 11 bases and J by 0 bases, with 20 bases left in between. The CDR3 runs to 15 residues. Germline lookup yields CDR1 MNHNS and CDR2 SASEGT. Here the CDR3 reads CAFSDVRTRSYEQYF. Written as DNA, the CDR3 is TGTGCCTTCAGTGACGTAAGGACACGCTCCTACGAGCAGTACTTC.

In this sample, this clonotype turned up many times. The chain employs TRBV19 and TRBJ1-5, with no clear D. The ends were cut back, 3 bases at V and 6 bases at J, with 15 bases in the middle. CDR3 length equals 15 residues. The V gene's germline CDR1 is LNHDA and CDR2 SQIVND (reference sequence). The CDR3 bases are TGTGCCAGTAGTATCTTCCAGACTTTGGGTCAGCCCCAGCATTTT. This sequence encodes CASSIFQTLGQPQHF.

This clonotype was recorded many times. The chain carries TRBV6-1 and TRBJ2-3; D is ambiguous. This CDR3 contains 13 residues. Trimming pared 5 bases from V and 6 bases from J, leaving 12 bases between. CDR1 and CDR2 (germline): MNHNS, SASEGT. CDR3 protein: CASSPGFWDTQYF. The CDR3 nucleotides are TGTGCCAGCAGTCCCGGATTTTGGGATACGCAGTATTTT.

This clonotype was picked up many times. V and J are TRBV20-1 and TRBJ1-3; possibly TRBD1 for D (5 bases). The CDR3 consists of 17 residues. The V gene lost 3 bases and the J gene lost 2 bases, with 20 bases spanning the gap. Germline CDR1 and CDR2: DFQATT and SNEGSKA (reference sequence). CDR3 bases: TGCAGTGCTAGGCCCTCACCGGGGCATGGGGCTGGAAACACCATATATTTT. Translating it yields CSARPSPGHGAGNTIYF.

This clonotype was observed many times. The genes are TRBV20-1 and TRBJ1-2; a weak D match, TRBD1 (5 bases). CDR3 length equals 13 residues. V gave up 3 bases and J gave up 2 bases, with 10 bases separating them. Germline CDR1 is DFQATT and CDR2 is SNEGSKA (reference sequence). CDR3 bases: TGCAGTGCTAGCTTCCGGGGGAACTATGGCTACACCTTC. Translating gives CSASFRGNYGYTF.

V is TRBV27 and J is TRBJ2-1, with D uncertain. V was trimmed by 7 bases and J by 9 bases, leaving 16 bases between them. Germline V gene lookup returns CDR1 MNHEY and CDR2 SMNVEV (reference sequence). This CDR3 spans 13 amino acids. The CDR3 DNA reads TGTGCCAGCACCTACTCCCGAGGTGCTGAGCAGTTCTTC. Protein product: CASTYSRGAEQFF.

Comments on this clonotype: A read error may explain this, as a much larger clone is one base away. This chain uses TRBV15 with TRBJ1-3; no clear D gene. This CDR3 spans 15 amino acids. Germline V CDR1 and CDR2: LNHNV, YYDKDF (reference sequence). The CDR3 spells CATSWDTNSRNTICF. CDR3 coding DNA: TGTGCCACCAGCTGGGATACAAACTCTAGAAACACCATATGTTTT.

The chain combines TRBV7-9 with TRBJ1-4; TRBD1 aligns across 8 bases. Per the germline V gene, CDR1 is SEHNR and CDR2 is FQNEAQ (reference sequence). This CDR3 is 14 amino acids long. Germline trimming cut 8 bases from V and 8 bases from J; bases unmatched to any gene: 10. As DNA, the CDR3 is TGTGCCAGCCCACCGGACAGGGAGAGCGAAAAACTGTTTTTT. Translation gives CASPPDRESEKLFF.

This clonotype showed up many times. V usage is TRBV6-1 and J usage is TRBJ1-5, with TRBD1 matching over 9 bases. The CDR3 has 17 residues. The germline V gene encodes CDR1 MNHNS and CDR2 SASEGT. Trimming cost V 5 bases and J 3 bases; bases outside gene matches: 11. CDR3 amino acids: CASSLSGTGTPNQPQHF. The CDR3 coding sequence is TGTGCCAGCAGTCTATCCGGGACAGGGACCCCCAATCAGCCCCAGCATTTT.

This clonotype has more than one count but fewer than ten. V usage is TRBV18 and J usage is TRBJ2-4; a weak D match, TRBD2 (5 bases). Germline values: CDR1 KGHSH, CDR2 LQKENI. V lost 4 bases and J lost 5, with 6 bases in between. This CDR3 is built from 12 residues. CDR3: CASSREQNIQYF. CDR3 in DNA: TGTGCCAGCTCACGGGAGCAAAACATTCAGTACTTC.

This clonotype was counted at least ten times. In DNA form, the CDR3 reads TGTGCCAGCAGTGAATCTGGTGGGGGAGGAGGGACTGAAGCTTTCTTT. This gives the protein CASSESGGGGGTEAFF. The chain is built from TRBV6-4 and TRBJ1-1, with D perhaps matching TRBD1 (5 bases). Germline V gene sequence: CDR1 MRHNA, CDR2 SNTAGT. V lost 3 bases and J 5 bases, leaving 19 bases between the germline ends. This CDR3 is 16 amino acids long.

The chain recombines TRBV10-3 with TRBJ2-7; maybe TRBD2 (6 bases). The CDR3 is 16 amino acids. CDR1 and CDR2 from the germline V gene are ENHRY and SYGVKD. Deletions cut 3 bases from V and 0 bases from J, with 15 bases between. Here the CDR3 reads CAISDPGRSNSYEQYF. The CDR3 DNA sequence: TGTGCCATCAGTGACCCAGGGAGGTCTAACTCCTACGAGCAGTACTTC.

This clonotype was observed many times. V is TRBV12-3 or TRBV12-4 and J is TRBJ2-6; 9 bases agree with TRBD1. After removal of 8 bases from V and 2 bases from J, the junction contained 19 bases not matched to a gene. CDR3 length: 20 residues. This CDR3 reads CASEVRGGRTGVTGANVLTF. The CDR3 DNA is TGTGCCAGCGAAGTTAGGGGGGGGCGGACAGGGGTTACTGGGGCCAACGTCCTGACTTTC.